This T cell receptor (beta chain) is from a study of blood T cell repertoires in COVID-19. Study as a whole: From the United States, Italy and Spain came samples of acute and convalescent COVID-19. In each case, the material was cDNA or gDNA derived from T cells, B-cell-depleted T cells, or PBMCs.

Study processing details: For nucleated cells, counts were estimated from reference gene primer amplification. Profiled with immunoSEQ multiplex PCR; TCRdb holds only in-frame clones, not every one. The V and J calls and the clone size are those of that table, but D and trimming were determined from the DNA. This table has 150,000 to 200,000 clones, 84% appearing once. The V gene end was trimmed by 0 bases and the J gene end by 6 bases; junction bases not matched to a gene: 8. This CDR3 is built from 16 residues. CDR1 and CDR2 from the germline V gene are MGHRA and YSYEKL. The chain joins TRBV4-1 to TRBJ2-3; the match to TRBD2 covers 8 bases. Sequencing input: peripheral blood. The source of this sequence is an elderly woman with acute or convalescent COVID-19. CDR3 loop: CASSQDGGSGMDTQYF. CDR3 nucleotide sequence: TGCGCCAGCAGCCAAGACGGAGGTAGCGGGATGGATACGCAGTATTTT.